A single sample is the source of the 25 T cell receptor beta chains below, sequenced in a study of cytomegalovirus exposure and HLA in healthy donors. Primers included in the PCR were 60 Vbeta and 13 Jbeta primers. Generated by immunoSEQ multiplex PCR, the TCRdb table keeps only in-frame clones and is missing some. The sample carries about 130,000 clones, about four fifths recorded once. Sequencing used PBMCs. These receptors were collected from a woman between 40 and 50 years old in good health and CMV-seronegative.

The V and J genes are TRBV7-9 and TRBJ2-7; D ambiguous. Trimming left V 4 bases short and J 5 bases short, with 6 bases between. This CDR3 region has 11 residues. Germline CDR1 is SEHNR and CDR2 is FQNEAQ (reference sequence). The CDR3 DNA reads as TGTGCCAGCAGCTCTATTAACGAGCAGTACTTC. This sequence encodes CASSSINEQYF.

CDR3 region: CASNPGQGNYGYTF. CDR3 DNA sequence: TGTGCCAGCAACCCCGGACAGGGGAACTATGGCTACACCTTC. The chain is built from TRBV27 and TRBJ1-2; TRBD1 matches at 9 bases. J was trimmed by 2 bases and V by 7 bases; bases with no gene match: 5. Germline assignment: CDR1 MNHEY and CDR2 SMNVEV (reference sequence). The CDR3 consists of 14 residues.

The chain is built from TRBV15 and TRBJ2-1; no reliable D call. The CDR3 has 16 amino acids. V was pared by 0 bases and J by 6 bases, with 15 bases between. Germline V lookup: CDR1 LNHNV, CDR2 YYDKDF (reference sequence). CDR3 region: CATSRDPARPSNEQFF. The CDR3 coding sequence is TGTGCCACCAGCAGAGACCCGGCGAGGCCGTCCAATGAGCAGTTCTTC.

The chain uses TRBV2 and TRBJ2-7, with D tentatively TRBD2 (7 bases). There are 16 residues in the CDR3. Trimming cost V 7 bases and J 0 bases, with 19 bases left between them. Germline V CDR1 and CDR2: SNHLY, FYNNEI. The CDR3 loop reads CASMGEGDKVSYEQYF. The DNA for the CDR3 is TGTGCCAGCATGGGGGAGGGGGACAAAGTCTCCTACGAGCAGTACTTC.

The chain links TRBV4-2 to TRBJ2-1; tentatively, D is TRBD1 (6 bases). This CDR3 contains 11 residues. Deletions cut 7 bases from V and 5 bases from J, with 6 bases between. Looked up from germline, CDR1 is LGHNA and CDR2 is YNFKEQ. The CDR3 DNA is TGTGCCAGCAAGGGGGACAATGAGCAGTTCTTC. It is translated as CASKGDNEQFF.

A note on this clone: The junction does not match germline at one end; this may be a read error. The rearrangement links TRBV6-1 to TRBJ1-5; D is unclear. There are 14 residues in the CDR3. Germline V gene lookup returns CDR1 MNHNS and CDR2 SASEGT. This chain's CDR3 is CASSEASRPRPQHF. As DNA, the CDR3 is TGTGCCAGCAGCGAAGCGTCGAGGCCCAGGCCCCAGCATTTT.

This rearrangement joins TRBV7-9 to TRBJ2-5; tentative D call: TRBD2 (7 bases). Trimming shortened V by 2 bases and J by 3 bases, and 13 bases separated the two germline ends. The CDR3 loop spans 15 amino acids. Germline V CDR1 and CDR2: SEHNR, FQNEAQ (reference sequence). CDR3 nucleotides: TGTGCCAGCAGCTTATGGGTAGGGGGGGAAGAGACCCAGTACTTC. Its protein is CASSLWVGGEETQYF.

V and J are TRBV28 and TRBJ1-4; no clear D. Trimming pared 6 bases from V and 2 bases from J, leaving 13 bases between. This CDR3 comprises 15 residues. Germline assignment: CDR1 MDHEN and CDR2 SYDVKM. The CDR3 bases are TGTGCCAGCAGACAACGGGATGTCACTAATGAAAAACTGTTTTTT. Its protein product is CASRQRDVTNEKLFF.

This chain links TRBV4-3 with TRBJ1-5; a possible D gene is TRBD1 (6 bases). The V gene's germline CDR1 is LGHNA and CDR2 YSLEER. The germline V and J ends were trimmed by 3 bases and 11 bases, with 14 bases remaining between them. This CDR3 has 13 amino acids. CDR3: CASSHIQGESQHF. The CDR3 DNA reads as TGCGCCAGCAGCCACATACAGGGAGAGTCCCAGCATTTT.

This sequence joins TRBV19 and TRBJ2-1; 7 bases map to TRBD2. The length of the CDR3 is 19 residues. Trimming removed 6 bases from V and 0 bases from J; junction bases left unmatched: 17. Germline assignment: CDR1 LNHDA and CDR2 SQIVND (reference sequence). The CDR3: CASSRYFLAVGTSYNEQFF. The CDR3 region has the DNA TGTGCCAGTAGCCGATACTTCCTAGCGGTTGGAACCTCCTACAATGAGCAGTTCTTC.

This clone was observed a single time. V gene TRBV5-8 combines with J gene TRBJ2-7; 10 bases map to TRBD1. This CDR3 has 14 amino acids. CDR1 and CDR2 from the germline V gene are SGHTS and YDEGEE. The V gene end was trimmed by 4 bases and the J gene end by 4 bases; junction bases not matched to a gene: 5. The CDR3 sequence: CASSLRDRGYEQYF. The CDR3 nucleotides read TGTGCCAGCAGCCTCCGGGACAGGGGTTACGAGCAGTACTTC.

This clone was found a few times. The chain is built from TRBV5-5 and TRBJ2-2; 11 nucleotides line up with TRBD2. Losses at the gene ends were 1 base for V and 6 bases for J; bases not matched to a gene: 2. Germline V gene data show CDR1 as SGHKS and CDR2 as YYEKEE (reference sequence). The CDR3 length is 15 residues. CDR3 sequence (DNA): TGTGCCAGCAGCTTGCGTAGCGGGGGGGCCGGGGAGCTGTTTTTT. It encodes CASSLRSGGAGELFF.

The J gene is TRBJ2-7, the V gene TRBV29-1; D is possibly TRBD2 (6 bases). V lost 4 bases and J 7 bases, leaving 17 bases between the germline ends. CDR3 length: 13 amino acids. CDR1 and CDR2 from the germline V gene are SQVTM and ANQGSEA. For the CDR3, the DNA is TGCAGCGTTGGGCTGGCGACTGCGGGAGAGCAGTACTTC. It encodes CSVGLATAGEQYF.

This sequence joins TRBV15 and TRBJ1-2; a weak D match, TRBD1 (6 bases). V lost 0 bases and J lost 4, with 15 bases in between. CDR3 size: 16 residues. In germline, CDR1 is LNHNV, CDR2 YYDKDF (reference sequence). CDR3 sequence reads: CATSRDGGAWSYGYTF. CDR3 coding DNA: TGTGCCACCAGCAGAGATGGGGGCGCCTGGTCCTATGGCTACACCTTC.

This chain uses TRBV19 with TRBJ1-2; no clear D. The CDR3 runs 14 residues. CDR1 is LNHDA, CDR2 SQIVND, per germline (reference sequence). V was shortened by 3 bases and J by 8 bases, with 16 bases between the two germline ends. CDR3 amino acids: CASSIGRTLQGYTF. CDR3 sequence (DNA): TGTGCCAGTAGTATCGGTCGTACTCTTCAAGGCTACACCTTC.

The genes are TRBV6-6 and TRBJ2-7; D is perhaps TRBD2 (7 bases). Trimming shortened V by 6 bases and J by 4 bases, and 19 bases separated the two germline ends. The CDR3 length is 15 residues. CDR1 MNHNY and CDR2 SVGAGI come from the germline V gene (reference sequence). The CDR3 DNA reads as TGTGCCAGCAGCCCCTGGGGGGGCGGGTCGTACGAGCAGTACTTC. This translates into CASSPWGGGSYEQYF.

This rearrangement joins TRBV7-9 to TRBJ2-7, with 9 positions matching TRBD2. Germline V CDR1 and CDR2: SEHNR, FQNEAQ (reference sequence). The CDR3 contains 16 residues. V shed 3 bases, J shed 0 bases, and the junction held 6 bases outside the gene matches. The CDR3, as DNA: TGTGCCAGCAGCTTGGGGACTAGCAAACGCTCCTACGAGCAGTACTTC. This codes for CASSLGTSKRSYEQYF.

This rearrangement joins TRBV7-3 to TRBJ2-3, with 11 bases fitting TRBD2. Germline lookup yields CDR1 SGHTA and CDR2 FQGTGA. CDR3 size: 17 residues. V lost 0 bases, J lost 6 bases, and 8 bases stayed unmatched. The CDR3 loop reads CASSLTGTSGSGDTQYF. CDR3 coding DNA: TGTGCCAGCAGCTTAACGGGGACTAGCGGATCCGGCGATACGCAGTATTTT.

V usage is TRBV4-3 and J usage is TRBJ2-1, with a possible D match to TRBD2 (5 bases). The CDR3 length is 14 residues. Between the trimmed V and J ends, which lost 0 bases and 14 bases, there was a span of 17 bases. From germline, CDR1 is LGHNA and CDR2 YSLEER. Here the CDR3 DNA reads TGCGCCAGCAGCCAAGATTTAAGTGAGCGGCCCGAGTTCTTC. Translation: CASSQDLSERPEFF.

The gene calls are TRBV19 and TRBJ1-5, with D hard to call. The CDR3 sequence is 14 residues long. The V and J ends lost 2 bases and 6 bases respectively, with 11 bases between them. Germline V gene sequence: CDR1 LNHDA, CDR2 SQIVND (reference sequence). CDR3 coding DNA: TGTGCCAGTAGTATACGTGGTAGCGGTCAGCCCCAGCATTTT. This translates into CASSIRGSGQPQHF.

This chain joins TRBV10-3 and TRBJ2-3; 12 bases fit TRBD2. This CDR3 contains 19 residues. Germline V gives CDR1 ENHRY, CDR2 SYGVKD. Trimming removed 4 bases from V and 0 bases from J; junction bases left unmatched: 11. CDR3 protein: CAISGNTSGRTPSTDTQYF. The DNA for the CDR3 is TGTGCCATCAGTGGGAATACTAGCGGGAGGACCCCTAGCACAGATACGCAGTATTTT.

For this clone: A junction end diverges from the germline sequence, so it may reflect a read error. This sample also contains other DNA sequences that code for the same CDR3. The chain employs TRBV2 and TRBJ1-6, with D uncertain. Per germline, CDR1 SNHLY and CDR2 FYNNEI. This CDR3 is built from 14 residues. This CDR3 is CASSGPGNNSPLHF. The CDR3 bases are TGTGCCAGCAGTGGTCCCGGGAACAATTCACCCCTCCACTTC.

The gene calls are TRBV28 and TRBJ2-1; D perhaps matches TRBD2 (6 bases). Trimming took 6 bases from V and 8 from J, leaving 23 bases between them. CDR1 is MDHEN, CDR2 SYDVKM, per germline. The CDR3 is 16 amino acids. CDR3 in amino acids: CASRPDGTPGRDEQFF. CDR3 nucleotides: TGTGCCAGCAGACCCGACGGGACTCCCGGCCGAGATGAGCAGTTCTTC. The complete variable domain, with remaining parts taken from reference TRBV28 and TRBJ2-1, reads DVKVTQSSRYLVKRTGEKVFLECVQDMDHENMFWYRQDPGLGLRLIYFSYDVKMKEKGDIPEGYSVSREKKERFSLILESASTNQTSMYLCASRPDGTPGRDEQFFGPGTRLTVL.

The rearrangement links TRBV10-3 to TRBJ1-1, with 8 nucleotides matching TRBD1. The CDR3 length is 13 residues. Per the germline V gene, CDR1 is ENHRY and CDR2 is SYGVKD. Trimming at V came to 10 bases and at J to 1 base, leaving 5 bases not matched to a gene. In nucleotides, the CDR3 is TGTGCCACCCAAGGGACAGGGAACACTGAAGCTTTCTTT. It specifies CATQGTGNTEAFF.

The CDR3 sequence: CASSFSQTGGEQYF. In DNA, the CDR3 is TGCGCCAGCAGCTTTTCCCAGACAGGGGGCGAGCAGTACTTC. This sequence joins TRBV5-1 and TRBJ2-7; 9 positions agree with TRBD1. The V and J ends lost 2 bases and 6 bases, in that order; junction bases with no gene match: 6. The CDR3 loop spans 14 amino acids. Germline lookup yields CDR1 SGHRS and CDR2 YFSETQ. Together with reference TRBV5-1 and TRBJ2-7, the CDR3 gives the full variable domain: KAGVTQTPRYLIKTRGQQVTLSCSPISGHRSVSWYQQTPGQGLQFLFEYFSETQRNKGNFPGRFSGRQFSNSRSEMNVSTLELGDSALYLCASSFSQTGGEQYFGPGTRLTVT.